This section outlines one T cell receptor beta chain sequence together with its context. This CDR3 is 16 amino acids long. CDR1 MGHRA and CDR2 YSYEKL come from the germline V gene. V dropped 0 bases and J dropped 13 bases, with 24 bases sitting between them. With a J-beta primer mix and a sample-barcoded 5' primer, a second PCR ran 7 to 11 cycles. Tagging of each cDNA molecule was performed by a template-switch adaptor with 12 random nucleotides. TCRdb independently ran MiXCR on the 5' RACE reads; one entry per CDR3 protein. The table has some 1.5 million distinct CDR3 sequences, about 28% seen once. Each donor gave ten milliliters of peripheral blood. This sample is drawn from a study of blood T cells in healthy people across ages. Across the study: About one barcoded TCR beta cDNA was captured per two T cells.

The sample taken for sequencing was blood. The V call is TRBV4-1, the J call TRBJ1-2, with TRBD1 as a possible D gene (5 bases). This clonotype originated in a woman aged 25-40 years in good health. This CDR3 reads CASSQDGGRGNYSCTF. In DNA, the CDR3 is TGCGCCAGCAGCCAAGATGGAGGGAGGGGTAACTATAGCTGCACCTTC.